This T cell receptor beta chain stems from a study of CD8 T cells in Susac syndrome. This clonotype occurred once. Reverse transcription used about 0.45 to 1 ug RNA and random hexamers. TCRdb recomputed calls from the immunoSEQ multiplex PCR reads with MiXCR, one row per CDR3 protein. The sample holds some 200,000 distinct CDR3 sequences, approximately 95% seen once. The germline V gene encodes CDR1 MGHDK and CDR2 SYGVNS. This CDR3 is built from 14 residues. V was clipped by 2 bases and J by 6 bases, with 10 bases between them. The sample consisted of CD4+ T cells from PBMCs. The J gene is TRBJ1-4, the V gene TRBV25-1, with D unresolved. The TCR comes from a human donor with multiple sclerosis. CDR3 residues: CASSEQPTDEKLFF. The CDR3 nucleotides read TGTGCCAGCAGTGAACAGCCAACGGATGAAAAACTGTTTTTT.